Shown below are 19 T cell receptor beta chains from a single sample sequenced in a study of blood T cell repertoires in COVID-19. Only in-frame clones appear in the TCRdb table, and some are missing; sequencing was by immunoSEQ multiplex PCR. Among roughly 250,000 clones listed, 81% were seen once. The sequencing input was peripheral blood. The receptors were sampled from a woman in her fifties or sixties with active or convalescent COVID-19.

The chain is built from TRBV10-3 and TRBJ2-1; TRBD2 aligns across 13 bases. This CDR3 region has 19 residues. In germline, CDR1 is ENHRY, CDR2 SYGVKD. Losses at the gene ends were 6 bases for V and 4 bases for J; bases not matched to a gene: 15. CDR3 in amino acids: CAIRRTSGGEGHRYNEQFF. The DNA of the CDR3 is TGTGCCATCAGAAGGACTAGCGGGGGAGAGGGCCATCGGTACAATGAGCAGTTCTTC.

The rearrangement joins TRBV10-3 to TRBJ1-1; TRBD1 might be the D (6 bases). V dropped 3 bases and J dropped 10 bases, with 18 bases sitting between them. Per germline, CDR1 ENHRY and CDR2 SYGVKD. The CDR3 has 14 amino acids. For the CDR3, the DNA is TGTGCCATCAGTGAAGGAATTGGGGGGGCCGGAGCTTTCTTT. It yields the protein CAISEGIGGAGAFF.

This chain connects TRBV19 to TRBJ2-1; 10 nucleotides align to TRBD2. Germline CDR1 reads LNHDA; CDR2 reads SQIVND (reference sequence). V shed 8 bases, J shed 5 bases, and the junction held 9 bases outside the gene matches. The CDR3 extends over 15 amino acids. CDR3 loop: CASFGLAGDNNEQFF. The CDR3 DNA is TGTGCCAGTTTCGGGCTAGCGGGGGACAACAATGAGCAGTTCTTC. The full variable domain, in which reference TRBV19 and TRBJ2-1 provide the parts outside the CDR3, is DGGITQSPKYLFRKEGQNVTLSCEQNLNHDAMYWYRQDPGQGLRLIYYSQIVNDFQKGDIAEGYSVSREKKESFPLTVTSAQKNPTAFYLCASFGLAGDNNEQFFGPGTRLTVL.

As for this clone: The sample contains more than one DNA sequence encoding this CDR3. The J gene is TRBJ2-7, the V gene TRBV5-1; 7 bases are a match to TRBD1. CDR1 is SGHRS, CDR2 YFSETQ, per germline. With V trimmed by 3 bases and J by 4 bases, 10 bases remained unmatched. CDR3 length: 15 residues. CDR3 loop: CASSSRQGGPYEQYF. CDR3 sequence (DNA): TGCGCCAGCAGCTCGCGACAGGGTGGGCCGTACGAGCAGTACTTC.

The chain uses TRBV3-1 (or the pseudogene TRBV3-2) and TRBJ2-2; 9 positions match TRBD1. The germline V gene has CDR1 LGHDT and CDR2 YNNKEL (reference sequence). Germline trimming cut 3 bases from V and 4 bases from J; bases unmatched to any gene: 6. This CDR3 has 16 amino acids. The CDR3 DNA reads TGTGCCAGCAGCCAGGGGACAGGGTGGGTCACCGGGGAGCTGTTTTTT. This codes for CASSQGTGWVTGELFF.

The chain recombines TRBV18 with TRBJ1-1; D remains ambiguous. The CDR3 extends over 16 amino acids. V was trimmed by 3 bases and J by 1 base, leaving 15 bases between them. CDR1 and CDR2 from the germline V gene are KGHSH and LQKENI. CDR3 protein: CASSPGGVGTNTEAFF. CDR3 coding DNA: TGTGCCAGCTCACCCGGAGGAGTAGGCACGAACACTGAAGCTTTCTTT.

The V gene is TRBV9, the J gene TRBJ2-1, with D maybe TRBD1 (6 bases). V was cut by 3 bases and J by 1 base, with 11 bases left in between. The CDR3 has 15 residues. Germline V gene sequence: CDR1 SGDLS, CDR2 YYNGEE. In nucleotides, the CDR3 is TGTGCCAGCAGCGACCTGGGACAATCCTACAATGAGCAGTTCTTC. Encoded protein: CASSDLGQSYNEQFF.

This clone was detected only a few times. The gene calls are TRBV4-3 and TRBJ1-1, with TRBD1 identical over 8 bases. J gave up 2 bases and V 3 bases, and 8 bases lay outside the gene matches. Germline-derived CDR1 and CDR2 are LGHNA and YSLEER. This CDR3 comprises 16 residues. This CDR3 reads CASSQWSGTGNTEAFF. The DNA of the CDR3 is TGCGCCAGCAGCCAGTGGTCCGGGACAGGCAACACTGAAGCTTTCTTT.

The chain couples TRBV13 to TRBJ2-5; 9 bases fit TRBD2. The germline V gene has CDR1 PRHDT and CDR2 FYEKMQ (reference sequence). Trimming removed 5 bases from V and 5 bases from J; junction bases left unmatched: 12. CDR3 length: 16 amino acids. The CDR3 loop is CASSTWSSGGLETQYF. For the CDR3, the DNA is TGTGCCAGCAGCACCTGGAGTAGCGGGGGTCTGGAGACCCAGTACTTC.

V is TRBV28 and J is TRBJ2-7; 10 bases are a match to TRBD1. The CDR3 is 16 amino acids. Losses at the gene ends were 4 bases for V and 4 bases for J; bases not matched to a gene: 10. Per germline, CDR1 MDHEN and CDR2 SYDVKM. The CDR3 spells CASSSSGTGVLYEQYF. DNA for the CDR3: TGTGCCAGCAGTTCCAGCGGGACAGGGGTCTTATACGAGCAGTACTTC.

In this sample, this clone turned up once. The rearrangement joins TRBV7-3 to TRBJ2-2; D is undetermined. Between the trimmed V and J ends, which lost 5 bases and 1 base, there was a span of 5 bases. CDR1 SGHTA and CDR2 FQGTGA come from the germline V gene. The CDR3 loop spans 13 amino acids. The CDR3 loop reads CASSAQNTGELFF. CDR3 nucleotides: TGTGCCAGCAGCGCACAGAACACCGGGGAGCTGTTTTTT. Full variable domain (missing parts from reference TRBV7-3 and TRBJ2-2): GAGVSQTPSNKVTEKGKYVELRCDPISGHTALYWYRQSLGQGPEFLIYFQGTGAADDSGLPNDRFFAVRPEGSVSTLKIQRTERGDSAVYLCASSAQNTGELFFGEGSRLTVL.

Only one count was recorded for this clone. This chain connects TRBV7-9 to TRBJ1-1; no definite D call. Germline V gene sequence: CDR1 SEHNR, CDR2 FQNEAQ (reference sequence). Trimming took 0 bases from V and 6 from J, leaving 14 bases between them. This CDR3 spans 15 amino acids. CDR3 amino acids: CASSLARSPGAEAFF. CDR3 sequence (DNA): TGTGCCAGCAGCTTAGCGAGATCCCCCGGGGCTGAAGCTTTCTTT.

The chain uses TRBV29-1 and TRBJ1-2, with D tentatively TRBD1 (6 bases). The CDR3 is made up of 12 amino acids. V was trimmed by 0 bases and J by 7 bases, leaving 9 bases between them. From germline, CDR1 is SQVTM and CDR2 ANQGSEA. CDR3 DNA sequence: TGCAGCGTTGAAGAAACAGGGAGTGGCTACACCTTC. This sequence encodes CSVEETGSGYTF.

The gene calls are TRBV7-8 and TRBJ2-2; 8 bases align to TRBD2. The CDR3 spans 17 residues. Germline values: CDR1 SGHVS, CDR2 FQNEAQ. Trimming at V came to 1 base and at J to 3 bases, leaving 7 bases not matched to a gene. The CDR3 DNA is TGTGCCAGCAGCTTAGGGGCCCAGCGGGGGTACACCGGGGAGCTGTTTTTT. Encoded protein: CASSLGAQRGYTGELFF.

The CDR3: CAWGVDTIYF. For the CDR3, the DNA is TGTGCCTGGGGGGTAGACACCATATATTTT. The V gene is TRBV30, the J gene TRBJ1-3; D gene ambiguous. The CDR3 loop spans 10 amino acids. Germline V gene lookup returns CDR1 GTSNPN and CDR2 SVGIG (reference sequence). V was trimmed by 5 bases and J by 8 bases, leaving 7 bases between them.

This clone was detected a few times. V gene TRBV7-3 combines with J gene TRBJ1-5; 9 bases line up with TRBD1. This CDR3 spans 16 amino acids. From germline, CDR1 is SGHTA and CDR2 FQGTGA. Losses at the gene ends were 6 bases for V and 9 bases for J; bases not matched to a gene: 15. CDR3 DNA sequence: TGTGCCAGCAGTTCTCTCCCCGGGACAGGGTTCGGGCCCCAGCATTTT. This codes for CASSSLPGTGFGPQHF.

V gene TRBV4-3 combines with J gene TRBJ1-1; no clear D. The CDR3 extends over 16 amino acids. V dropped 1 base and J dropped 5 bases, with 17 bases sitting between them. CDR1 and CDR2 from the germline V gene are LGHNA and YSLEER. The CDR3 protein is CASSQGYRGSRTEAFF. The CDR3 nucleotides are TGCGCCAGCAGCCAAGGCTACAGAGGGTCGAGGACTGAAGCTTTCTTT.

The chain couples TRBV6-2 or TRBV6-3 to TRBJ2-1, with 12 bases identical to TRBD2. The CDR3 is 16 residues long. Unmatched junction bases numbered 14, after V lost 6 bases and J lost 11 bases. The V gene's germline CDR1 is MNHEY and CDR2 SVGEGT. CDR3: CASSKLAGGFSNKQFF. The CDR3 DNA is TGTGCCAGCAGCAAACTAGCGGGGGGCTTTAGTAATAAGCAGTTCTTC.

The V gene is TRBV19, the J gene TRBJ2-2, with D possibly matching TRBD2 (5 bases). The CDR3 is 14 amino acids. Between the trimmed V and J ends, which lost 4 bases and 3 bases, there was a span of 9 bases. Looked up from germline, CDR1 is LNHDA and CDR2 is SQIVND (reference sequence). CDR3 bases: TGTGCCAGTAGTAACGGGGTGCACACCGGGGAGCTGTTTTTT. Amino acids: CASSNGVHTGELFF.